The next 5 T cell receptor beta chains were all read from a single sample in a study of shared clonotypes between healthy human individuals. The data were produced by immunoSEQ multiplex PCR, yet TCRdb's version contains in-frame clones alone and is incomplete. This sample has approximately 740,000 clones, with almost 95% found just once. The naive CD8 subset, CD45RO-negative cells positively selected for CCR7, excluded terminally differentiated effector memory CD45RA+ cells. Material: naive CD8+ T cells sorted from blood. The receptor source for this set is a man aged 30 to 39 in good health.

Written as DNA, the CDR3 is TGTGCCAGCAGCTCTACCACAGGGGCCGCCTATGGCTACACCTTC. Protein sequence: CASSSTTGAAYGYTF. The chain has TRBV7-2 and TRBJ1-2, with 7 bases that match TRBD1. CDR1 and CDR2 from the germline V gene are SGHTA and FQGNSA. Trimming removed 4 bases from V and 4 bases from J; junction bases left unmatched: 9. This CDR3 has 15 residues.

This chain uses TRBV21-1 with TRBJ2-7. TRBV21-1 is flagged as a pseudogene. The CDR3 runs 18 residues. This CDR3 reads CASSKDRPPYPRSYEQYF. The CDR3, as DNA: TGTGCCAGCAGCAAGGACCGTCCCCCTTACCCTCGTAGCTACGAGCAGTACTTC.

The CDR3 bases are TGTGCCAGCGGTCTCAGAGAGACCCAGTACTTC. Protein sequence: CASGLRETQYF. V gene TRBV6-5 combines with J gene TRBJ2-5; D is ambiguous. This CDR3 has 11 residues. V was shortened by 8 bases and J by 4 bases, with 8 bases between the two germline ends. Germline V gene lookup returns CDR1 MNHEY and CDR2 SVGAGI.

This clone was seen a single time. This chain joins TRBV29-1 and TRBJ1-1; D unresolved. V was pared by 4 bases and J by 1 base, with 7 bases between. CDR3 length equals 12 residues. Germline lookup yields CDR1 SQVTM and CDR2 ANQGSEA. CDR3 loop: CSVVPRNTEAFF. The CDR3 DNA sequence: TGCAGCGTTGTTCCGAGGAACACTGAAGCTTTCTTT.

This sequence joins TRBV4-1 and TRBJ2-2; 11 positions match TRBD2. This CDR3 has 18 residues. Germline V gene data show CDR1 as MGHRA and CDR2 as YSYEKL. J lost 2 bases, V lost 5 bases, and 10 bases had no gene match. This CDR3 reads CASSYLAGGPGNTGELFF. DNA for the CDR3: TGCGCCAGCAGCTACTTAGCGGGAGGGCCAGGTAACACCGGGGAGCTGTTTTTT.